The present entry profiles one T cell receptor (beta chain) with its context. This entry is derived from a study of PD-L1 blockade in urothelial cancer. Looking at the study overall: Male sex and bladder-origin urothelial cancer characterized most of the roughly 29 patients. Between 0 and 3 prior chemotherapy regimens had been given to patients. Reported median T cell count for blood samples was some 140,000.

Trimming removed 0 bases from V and 7 bases from J; junction bases left unmatched: 4. The length of the CDR3 is 16 residues. Germline V gene lookup returns CDR1 LGHNA and CDR2 YSLEER. Assay used: immunoSEQ multiplex PCR; TCRdb lists only in-frame clones, some missing. The sample comprises 25,000 to 30,000 clones, around nine tenths of which are singletons, and about 1.7% rests with the top ten. This sequence originates from a man aged 45-65 years with urothelial cancer. This specimen consisted of PBMCs, obtained around atezolizumab (anti-PD-L1) treatment. This sequence joins TRBV4-3 and TRBJ2-1, with 12 positions matching TRBD1. The DNA for the CDR3 is TGCGCCAGCAGCCAAGATTGGGGACAGGGGGCAAATGAGCAGTTCTTC. Its translation: CASSQDWGQGANEQFF.